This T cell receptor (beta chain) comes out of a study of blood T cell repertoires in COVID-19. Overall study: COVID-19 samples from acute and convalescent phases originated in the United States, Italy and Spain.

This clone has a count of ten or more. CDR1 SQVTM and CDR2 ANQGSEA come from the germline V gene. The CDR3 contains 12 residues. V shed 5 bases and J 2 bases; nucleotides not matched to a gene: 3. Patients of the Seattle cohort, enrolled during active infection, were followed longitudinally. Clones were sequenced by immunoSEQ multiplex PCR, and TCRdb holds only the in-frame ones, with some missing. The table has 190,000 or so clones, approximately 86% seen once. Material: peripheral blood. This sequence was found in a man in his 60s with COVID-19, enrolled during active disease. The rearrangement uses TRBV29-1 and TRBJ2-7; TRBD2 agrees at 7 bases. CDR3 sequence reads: CSVSGVTYEQYF. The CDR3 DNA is TGCAGCGTTAGCGGGGTGACCTACGAGCAGTACTTC.